This T cell receptor (beta chain) was sequenced during a study of OX40 agonist ivuxolimab in advanced cancers. Of note for this clone: Its target is unknown.

Generated by immunoSEQ multiplex PCR, the TCRdb table keeps only in-frame clones and is missing some. The repertoire holds some 58,000 clones, with around 88% as singletons. Points from the study as a whole: The work left the antigen specificity of expanded peripheral T cells undetermined.

CDR1 and CDR2 (germline): GTSNPN, SVGIG (reference sequence). CDR3 length equals 13 residues. V lost 2 bases and J lost 0, with 7 bases in between. The TCR comes from an adult with an advanced solid tumor such as melanoma, head and neck, liver or kidney cancer. The sample was CD4+ or CD8+ T cells sorted from blood, taken in a trial of the OX40 agonist ivuxolimab. The chain is built from TRBV30 and TRBJ1-1; no clear D gene. For the CDR3, the DNA is TGTGCCTGGAGTCCTCTTCTGAACACTGAAGCTTTCTTT. This translates into CAWSPLLNTEAFF.